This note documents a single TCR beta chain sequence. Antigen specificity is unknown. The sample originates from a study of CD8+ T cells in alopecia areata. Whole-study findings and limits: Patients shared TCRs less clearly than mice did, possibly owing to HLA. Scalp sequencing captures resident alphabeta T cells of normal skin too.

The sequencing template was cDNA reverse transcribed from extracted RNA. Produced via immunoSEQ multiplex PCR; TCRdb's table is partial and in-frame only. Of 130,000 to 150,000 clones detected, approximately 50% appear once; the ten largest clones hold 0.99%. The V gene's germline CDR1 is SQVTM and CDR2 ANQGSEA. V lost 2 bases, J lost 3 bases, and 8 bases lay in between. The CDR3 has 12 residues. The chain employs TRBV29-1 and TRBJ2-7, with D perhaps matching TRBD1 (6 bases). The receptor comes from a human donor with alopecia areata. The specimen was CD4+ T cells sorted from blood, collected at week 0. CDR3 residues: CSVEIGGYEQYF. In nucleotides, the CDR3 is TGCAGCGTTGAAATAGGGGGCTACGAGCAGTACTTC.